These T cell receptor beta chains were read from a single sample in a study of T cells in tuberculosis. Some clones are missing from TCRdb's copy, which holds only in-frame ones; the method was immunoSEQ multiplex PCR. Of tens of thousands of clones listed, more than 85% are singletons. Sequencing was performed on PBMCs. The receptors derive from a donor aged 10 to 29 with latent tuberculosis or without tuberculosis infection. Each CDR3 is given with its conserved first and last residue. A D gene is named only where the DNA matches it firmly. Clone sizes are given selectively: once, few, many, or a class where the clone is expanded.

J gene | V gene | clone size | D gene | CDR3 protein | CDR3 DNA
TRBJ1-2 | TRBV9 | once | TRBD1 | CASSMRPGQGRGYTF | TGTGCCAGCAGCATGCGTCCGGGACAGGGGAGAGGCTACACCTTC
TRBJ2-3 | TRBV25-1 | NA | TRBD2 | CASTYGTSGTSTDTQYF | TGTGCCAGCACCTACGGGACTAGCGGAACTAGCACAGATACGCAGTATTTT
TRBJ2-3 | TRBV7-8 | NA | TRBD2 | CASSSASGGIIDTQYF | TGTGCCAGCAGCTCCGCCAGCGGGGGGATAATAGATACGCAGTATTTT
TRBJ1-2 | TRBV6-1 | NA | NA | CASSEGEGEGYYGYTF | TGTGCCAGCAGTGAAGGCGAAGGGGAGGGGTACTATGGCTACACCTTC
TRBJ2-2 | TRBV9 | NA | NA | CASRSGGGVTGELFF | TGTGCCAGCAGATCAGGTGGCGGGGTCACCGGGGAGCTGTTTTTT
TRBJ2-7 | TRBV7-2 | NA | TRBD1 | CASSSIDRDRGTTYEQYF | TGTGCCAGCAGCTCCATTGACCGGGACAGGGGGACCACCTACGAGCAGTACTTC
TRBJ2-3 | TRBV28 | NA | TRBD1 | CASSFRGSGGEDTQYF | TGTGCCAGCAGTTTTAGAGGGTCAGGGGGAGAAGATACGCAGTATTTT
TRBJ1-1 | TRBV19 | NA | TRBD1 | CAKPGQKNTEAFF | TGTGCAAAACCGGGACAGAAGAACACTGAAGCTTTCTTT
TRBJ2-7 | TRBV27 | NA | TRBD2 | CASSLGLAYEQYF | TGTGCCAGCAGTCTCGGACTAGCCTACGAGCAGTACTTC
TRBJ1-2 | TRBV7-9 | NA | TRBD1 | CASSLDGRGFPYTF | TGTGCCAGCAGCTTAGATGGCAGGGGGTTCCCCTACACCTTC
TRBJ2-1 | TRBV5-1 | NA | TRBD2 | CASSLGTSSNEQFF | TGCGCCAGCAGCTTAGGGACTAGTAGCAATGAGCAGTTCTTC
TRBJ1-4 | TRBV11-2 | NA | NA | CASSLDLTAEKLFF | TGTGCCAGCAGCTTAGATTTGACAGCCGAAAAACTGTTTTTT
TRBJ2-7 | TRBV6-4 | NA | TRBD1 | CASSDRTGAVYEQYF | TGTGCCAGCAGTGACAGGACAGGGGCTGTTTACGAGCAGTACTTC
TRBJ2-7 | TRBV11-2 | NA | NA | CASSLVPRHTSYEQYF | TGTGCCAGCAGCTTAGTACCGAGACACACCTCCTACGAGCAGTACTTC
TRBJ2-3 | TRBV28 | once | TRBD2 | CASSKLAGGLYTDTQYF | TGTGCCAGCAGTAAGCTAGCGGGGGGCCTCTACACAGATACGCAGTATTTT
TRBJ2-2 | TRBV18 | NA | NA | CASSPLEVTNTGELFF | TGTGCCAGCTCACCATTGGAGGTTACGAACACCGGGGAGCTGTTTTTT
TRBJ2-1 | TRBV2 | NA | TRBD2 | CASSPTSRWAEQFF | TGTGCCAGCAGTCCGACTAGCCGTTGGGCGGAGCAGTTCTTC
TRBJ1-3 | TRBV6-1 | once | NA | CASSVMQGSGNTIYF | TGTGCCAGCAGTGTAATGCAGGGCTCCGGAAACACCATATATTTT
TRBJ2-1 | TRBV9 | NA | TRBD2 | CASSLTSGNQYPEQFF | TGTGCCAGCAGCTTAACGAGCGGGAACCAATATCCGGAGCAGTTCTTC
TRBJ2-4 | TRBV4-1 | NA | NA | CASSPHPYIQNIQYF | TGCGCCAGCAGCCCGCACCCATACATTCAAAACATTCAGTACTTC
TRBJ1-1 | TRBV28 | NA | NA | CASSFRATEAFF | TGTGCCAGCAGTTTCAGGGCCACTGAAGCTTTCTTT
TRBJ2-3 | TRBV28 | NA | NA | CASSLLGVTDTQYF | TGTGCCAGCAGTTTATTAGGGGTCACAGATACGCAGTATTTT
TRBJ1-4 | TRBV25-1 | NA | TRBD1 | CASSESRDSSNEKLFF | TGTGCCAGCAGTGAGTCCCGGGACAGTTCCAATGAAAAACTGTTTTTT
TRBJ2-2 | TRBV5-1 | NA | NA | CASSLAGSPGELFF | TGCGCCAGCAGCTTGGCGGGGTCCCCCGGGGAGCTGTTTTTT
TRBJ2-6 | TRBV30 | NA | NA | CAWRGDSGANVLTF | TGTGCCTGGAGAGGGGACTCTGGGGCCAACGTCCTGACTTTC
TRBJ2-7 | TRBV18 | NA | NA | CASSPGGEPYEQYF | TGTGCCAGCTCACCAGGGGGCGAACCCTACGAGCAGTACTTC
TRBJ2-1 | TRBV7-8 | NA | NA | CASSSSFSSYNEQFF | TGTGCCAGCAGCTCGAGTTTTAGTTCCTACAATGAGCAGTTCTTC
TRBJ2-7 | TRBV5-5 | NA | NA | CASSLRQGFYEQYF | TGTGCCAGCAGCTTAAGGCAGGGGTTCTACGAGCAGTACTTC
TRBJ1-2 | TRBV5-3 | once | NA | CARSSQVFGYTF | TGTGCCAGAAGCTCCCAGGTATTCGGCTACACCTTC
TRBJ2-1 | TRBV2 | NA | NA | CASSKTSGEQFF | TGTGCCAGCAGTAAGACTAGTGGTGAGCAGTTCTTC
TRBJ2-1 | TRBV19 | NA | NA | CASSIGGRRGNEQFF | TGTGCCAGTAGTATAGGGGGGCGTCGTGGGAATGAGCAGTTCTTC
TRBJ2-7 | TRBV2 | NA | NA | CASSEAGTYEQYF | TGTGCCAGCAGTGAAGCGGGCACCTACGAGCAGTACTTC
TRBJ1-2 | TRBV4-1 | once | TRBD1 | CASSPPDRAYGYTF | TGCGCCAGCAGCCCCCCGGACAGGGCCTATGGCTACACCTTC
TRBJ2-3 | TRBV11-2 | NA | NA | CASSLGQTSTDTQYF | TGTGCCAGCAGCTTAGGACAGACTAGCACAGATACGCAGTATTTT